This T cell receptor beta chain appears in the sequencing data of a study of graft-versus-host responses after intestinal transplantation. General study points: Early after transplant, HvG clones declined as circulating GvH clones peaked. Marrow from the recipient contained GvH clones, some of which had appeared first in ileum or blood. Allografts of one patient group, those with graft-donor T cell macrochimerism, had high graft-versus-host to host-versus-graft clonal ratios.

Regarding this clone: As yet, its antigen is unknown.

Sequenced by immunoSEQ multiplex PCR; TCRdb stores in-frame clones only, minus some. The sample holds 55,000 to 70,000 clones, around nine tenths seen once. The CDR3 runs 12 residues. CDR1 is MNHEY, CDR2 SVGAGI, per germline. Trimming removed 6 bases at V and 4 bases at J, with 10 bases between. The source of this sequence is a human patient who received an intestinal transplant, so some T cells may come from the graft donor. Specimen: PBMCs, collected about 120 days after intestinal transplantation. V and J are TRBV6-5 and TRBJ2-7, with D tentatively TRBD1 (6 bases). This CDR3 reads CASSFQGYEQYF. In DNA form, the CDR3 reads TGTGCCAGCAGCTTCCAGGGGTACGAGCAGTACTTC.